Listed here are 16 T cell receptor beta chains from one sample, sequenced in a study of beta chain features in type 1 diabetes. Reverse transcribing all isolated RNA meant expressed TCRB transcripts were sequenced. Libraries were prepared by immunoSEQ multiplex PCR; TCRdb keeps only in-frame clonotypes and omits some of them. The sample lists more than 300,000 clones; about 16% were seen once. Material for sequencing was naive CD4+ T cells from blood. The receptors stem from a woman aged 18-29 years in good health.

The rearrangement links TRBV7-2 to TRBJ2-7, with TRBD2 matching over 7 bases. The V gene's germline CDR1 is SGHTA and CDR2 FQGNSA. V dropped 3 bases and J dropped 3; count of bases not matched to a gene: 8. The CDR3 is 15 residues long. The CDR3 DNA reads TGTGCCAGCAGCTTCGCCTCCACGGGGGGCTACGAGCAGTACTTC. Its protein is CASSFASTGGYEQYF.

The chain recombines TRBV5-4 with TRBJ2-1; tentatively, D is TRBD1 (6 bases). Germline CDR1 is SGHNT and CDR2 is YYREEE (reference sequence). V was shortened by 3 bases and J by 4 bases, with 20 bases between the two germline ends. The CDR3 has 17 amino acids. CDR3 DNA sequence: TGTGCCAGCAGCTGGGGGACATCTGTAGGATTTTACAATGAGCAGTTCTTC. The encoded protein is CASSWGTSVGFYNEQFF.

The chain joins TRBV4-3 to TRBJ2-7; 9 bases map to TRBD1. The length of the CDR3 is 16 residues. The V and J ends lost 4 bases and 3 bases, in that order; junction bases with no gene match: 10. Germline CDR1 is LGHNA and CDR2 is YSLEER. In nucleotides, the CDR3 is TGCGCCAGCAGCCGGACCGGACAGGGGACGTACTACGAGCAGTACTTC. Encoded protein: CASSRTGQGTYYEQYF.

This clone was seen more than once but under ten times. The same CDR3 can be traced to other DNA sequences in this sample. The rearrangement links TRBV30 to TRBJ1-2, with D possibly matching TRBD1 (6 bases). CDR1 GTSNPN and CDR2 SVGIG come from the germline V gene (reference sequence). The CDR3 has 12 amino acids. Trimming shortened V by 4 bases and J by 2 bases, and 8 bases separated the two germline ends. The CDR3 DNA sequence: TGTGCCTGGACCAGGGGCAACTATGGCTACACCTTC. Encoded protein: CAWTRGNYGYTF.

The rearrangement uses TRBV29-1 and TRBJ2-3, with 8 bases matching TRBD2. V lost 3 bases and J lost 8; bases outside the gene matches: 10. Germline V gives CDR1 SQVTM, CDR2 ANQGSEA. The length of the CDR3 is 14 residues. This chain's CDR3 is CSVEGAGGISTQYF. CDR3 coding DNA: TGCAGCGTTGAGGGCGCGGGAGGCATAAGTACGCAGTATTTT.

This clone occurred a few times. Other DNA sequences of this sample code for an identical CDR3. The CDR3 region is CASRGQSYNEQFF. The DNA of the CDR3 is TGTGCCAGCAGGGGACAGTCCTACAATGAGCAGTTCTTC. The V and J genes are TRBV2 and TRBJ2-1; the match to TRBD1 covers 7 bases. CDR3 length equals 13 residues. J was trimmed by 1 base and V by 6 bases; bases with no gene match: 0. The germline CDR1 and CDR2 sequences are SNHLY and FYNNEI.

This clone was counted only a few times. The chain combines TRBV7-2 with TRBJ2-7; 7 bases agree with TRBD1. Germline V gene lookup returns CDR1 SGHTA and CDR2 FQGNSA. The CDR3 is 15 residues long. V dropped 0 bases and J dropped 1; count of bases not matched to a gene: 3. DNA of the CDR3: TGTGCCAGCAGCTTAGCGCCGGGACAGTCCTACGAGCAGTACTTC. This gives the protein CASSLAPGQSYEQYF.

The sample holds a few counts of this clone. The chain uses TRBV29-1 and TRBJ2-2, with a possible D match to TRBD1 (6 bases). The CDR3 has 14 amino acids. Germline V CDR1 and CDR2: SQVTM, ANQGSEA. V lost 6 bases to trimming and J lost 4 bases, with 15 bases between them. For the CDR3, the DNA is TGCAGCGTCGGACAGCAGGGAAGCACCGGGGAGCTGTTTTTT. This codes for CSVGQQGSTGELFF.

This clone was seen only a few times. The rearrangement uses TRBV30 and TRBJ2-1, with 14 bases aligning to TRBD2. Looked up from germline, CDR1 is GTSNPN and CDR2 is SVGIG (reference sequence). V lost 5 bases and J lost 7; bases outside the gene matches: 4. This CDR3 region has 14 residues. The CDR3 region is CAWAGLAGVNEQFF. Here the CDR3 DNA reads TGTGCCTGGGCGGGACTAGCGGGAGTGAATGAGCAGTTCTTC.

CDR3 loop: CASSPQTSGSNEQYF. CDR3 DNA sequence: TGTGCCAGCAGTCCCCAGACTAGCGGGAGCAACGAGCAGTACTTC. The genes are TRBV27 and TRBJ2-7, with 12 bases aligning to TRBD2. Germline loops: CDR1 MNHEY, CDR2 SMNVEV (reference sequence). This CDR3 is 15 amino acids long. With 5 bases clipped from V and 5 bases from J, the junction kept 7 bases outside the gene matches.

This clone was counted only a few times. The chain uses TRBV4-3 and TRBJ2-2, with TRBD1 matching over 11 bases. The CDR3 has 15 residues. Germline lookup yields CDR1 LGHNA and CDR2 YSLEER. Trimming at V came to 5 bases and at J to 5 bases, leaving 4 bases not matched to a gene. The CDR3 region is CASSSGQGETGELFF. CDR3 DNA: TGCGCCAGCAGCTCGGGACAGGGGGAAACCGGGGAGCTGTTTTTT.

The chain is built from TRBV5-1 and TRBJ2-1; TRBD2 aligns across 12 bases. Per the germline V gene, CDR1 is SGHRS and CDR2 is YFSETQ. The J segment lost 4 bases and the V segment lost 4 bases, leaving 3 bases of the junction unmatched. CDR3 size: 15 residues. CDR3 DNA sequence: TGCGCCAGCAGCGGGACTAGCGGGCATTACAATGAGCAGTTCTTC. Translated, it gives CASSGTSGHYNEQFF.

The chain employs TRBV27 and TRBJ1-5; no reliable D call. From germline, CDR1 is MNHEY and CDR2 SMNVEV (reference sequence). The CDR3 extends over 12 amino acids. Trimming stripped 3 bases from V and 3 bases from J, with 3 bases between. CDR3 protein: CASSFINQPQHF. DNA for the CDR3: TGTGCCAGCAGTTTTATCAATCAGCCCCAGCATTTT.

This chain connects TRBV30 to TRBJ2-6; D possibly corresponds to TRBD1 (6 bases). The CDR3 totals 17 residues. The V gene lost 0 bases and the J gene lost 0 bases, with 12 bases spanning the gap. Per the germline V gene, CDR1 is GTSNPN and CDR2 is SVGIG (reference sequence). The CDR3 here is CAWSVWGHRSGANVLTF. The CDR3 coding sequence is TGTGCCTGGAGTGTTTGGGGACACCGCTCTGGGGCCAACGTCCTGACTTTC.

The chain combines TRBV28 with TRBJ2-7; the match to TRBD2 covers 10 bases. V shed 5 bases, J shed 3 bases, and the junction held 7 bases outside the gene matches. CDR3 size: 15 residues. CDR1 and CDR2 from the germline V gene are MDHEN and SYDVKM. The CDR3 DNA is TGTGCCAGCAGTATGGCCGGGACTAGCGACTACGAGCAGTACTTC. This translates into CASSMAGTSDYEQYF.

This rearrangement joins TRBV4-3 to TRBJ1-2; D unresolved. The germline V gene encodes CDR1 LGHNA and CDR2 YSLEER. Trimming removed 4 bases from V and 8 bases from J, with 11 bases in between. The CDR3 length is 12 residues. Here the CDR3 DNA reads TGCGCCAGCAGCCGGGAGGGCCGCGGCTACACCTTC. The encoded protein is CASSREGRGYTF.